This passage covers 32 T cell receptor beta chains from one sample sequenced in a study of identical twins' blood T cells. TCRdb reprocessed the 5' RACE reads with MiXCR, giving one entry per CDR3 protein. In the table there are about 370,000 distinct CDR3 sequences, about 28% of which are singletons. Sequencing was done on a sample of PBMCs. These receptors all stem from a woman aged 18-49 years in good health.

This chain connects TRBV12-5 to TRBJ2-2; unclear D gene. Between the trimmed V and J ends, which lost 5 bases and 7 bases, there was a span of 8 bases. The CDR3 spans 12 residues. CDR1 is LGHNT and CDR2 is FRNRAP in the germline V gene. The CDR3 here is CASGLSYGELFF. In DNA form, the CDR3 reads TGTGCTAGTGGTCTTTCCTACGGGGAGCTGTTTTTT.

As regards this clonotype: A clone one base away is much larger, so this may be a read error. V and J are TRBV29-1 and TRBJ1-2, with unresolved D. From germline, CDR1 is SQVTM and CDR2 ANQGSEA. The CDR3 is 10 amino acids. CDR3 protein: CSVEGVGCTF. CDR3 DNA sequence: TGCAGCGTTGAAGGGGTAGGCTGCACCTTC. Combining the CDR3 with reference TRBV29-1 and TRBJ1-2 gives the whole variable domain SAVISQKPSRDICQRGTSLTIQCQVDSQVTMMFWYRQQPGQSLTLIATANQGSEATYESGFVIDKFPISRPNLTFSTLTVSNMSPEDSSIYLCSVEGVGCTFGSGTRLTVV.

This chain joins TRBV18 and TRBJ2-7; D unclear. The V gene lost 0 bases and the J gene lost 0 bases, with 9 bases spanning the gap. CDR1 and CDR2 from the germline V gene are KGHSH and LQKENI. CDR3 length: 15 amino acids. CDR3 nucleotide sequence: TGTGCCAGCTCACCACCAGCGCTAACCTCCTACGAGCAGTACTTC. Residues: CASSPPALTSYEQYF.

This clonotype showed up many times. This chain uses TRBV29-1 with TRBJ2-1, with D hard to call. Germline V CDR1 and CDR2: SQVTM, ANQGSEA. This CDR3 region has 10 residues. With 7 bases removed from V and 10 bases from J, the gap between germline ends came to 11 bases. CDR3 in amino acids: CSANTWEQFF. CDR3 nucleotides: TGCAGCGCCAATACGTGGGAGCAGTTCTTC.

The V and J genes are TRBV27 and TRBJ2-2, with D possibly TRBD1 on 6 matching bases. V lost 7 bases and J lost 1, with 10 bases in between. The germline V gene encodes CDR1 MNHEY and CDR2 SMNVEV (reference sequence). The CDR3 length is 14 residues. In nucleotides, the CDR3 is TGTGCCAGCAAATTGGACAGGAACACCGGGGAGCTGTTTTTT. Translation: CASKLDRNTGELFF.

The CDR3 protein is CASSSTTSTDTQYF. DNA for the CDR3: TGTGCCAGCAGCTCGACTACTAGCACAGATACGCAGTATTTT. The V call is TRBV7-9, the J call TRBJ2-3; weak D call: TRBD2 (5 bases). V lost 4 bases and J lost 0, with 8 bases in between. Per the germline V gene, CDR1 is SEHNR and CDR2 is FQNEAQ (reference sequence). This CDR3 has 14 residues.

This clonotype was observed a handful of times. The V call is TRBV12-3 or TRBV12-4, the J call TRBJ2-1; 8 bases agree with TRBD2. Losses at the gene ends were 4 bases for V and 5 bases for J; bases not matched to a gene: 7. The CDR3 runs to 15 residues. CDR3 sequence: CASSWSGGRNNEQFF. The CDR3 region has the DNA TGTGCCAGCAGTTGGTCGGGGGGGCGTAACAATGAGCAGTTCTTC.

The V gene is TRBV11-2, the J gene TRBJ2-1, with TRBD2 matching 10 bases. Germline V CDR1 and CDR2: SGHAT, FQNNGV. V lost 5 bases to trimming and J lost 9 bases; unmatched junction nucleotides: 16. The CDR3 length is 17 residues. CDR3 sequence: CASSPELSGRARSEQFF. DNA for the CDR3: TGTGCCAGCAGCCCCGAGTTGAGCGGGAGGGCAAGAAGTGAGCAGTTCTTC.

J is TRBJ2-3 and V is TRBV14; D ambiguous. The CDR3 is made up of 16 amino acids. Germline CDR1 reads SGHDN; CDR2 reads FVKESK. V dropped 2 bases and J dropped 1 base, with 13 bases sitting between them. Here the CDR3 reads CASSQLRIARTDTQYF. CDR3 in DNA: TGTGCCAGCAGCCAATTGAGAATAGCTCGCACAGATACGCAGTATTTT.

In this sample, this clonotype turned up many times. The chain employs TRBV27 and TRBJ2-2; the D call may be TRBD1 or TRBD2 (5 bases each). CDR3 size: 16 residues. The V gene lost 5 bases and the J gene lost 5 bases, with 18 bases spanning the gap. In germline, CDR1 is MNHEY, CDR2 SMNVEV (reference sequence). In DNA form, the CDR3 reads TGTGCCAGCAGTCCTGGGGCGGGCAGGATAACCGGGGAGCTGTTTTTT. It specifies CASSPGAGRITGELFF.

The sample holds many counts of this clonotype. This rearrangement joins TRBV27 to TRBJ1-1; D perhaps matches TRBD1 (5 bases). CDR1 and CDR2 (germline): MNHEY, SMNVEV (reference sequence). The CDR3 covers 15 residues. V was shortened by 5 bases and J by 2 bases, with 15 bases between the two germline ends. CDR3 coding DNA: TGTGCCAGCAGTCCGTCGACAGCACTTAACACTGAAGCTTTCTTT. Translating gives CASSPSTALNTEAFF.

This clonotype was detected only a few times. The V gene is TRBV4-3, the J gene TRBJ1-1; tentatively, D is TRBD1 (5 bases). CDR1 and CDR2 (germline): LGHNA, YSLEER. V dropped 0 bases and J dropped 6 bases, with 11 bases sitting between them. The CDR3 has 14 residues. As DNA, the CDR3 is TGCGCCAGCAGCCAAGAGACGGGGGGGGCTGAAGCTTTCTTT. The encoded protein is CASSQETGGAEAFF.

Turning to this clonotype: This may stem from a read error, because a much larger clone lies one nucleotide away. The chain is built from TRBV12-3 or TRBV12-4 and TRBJ1-3; D not certain. There are 13 residues in the CDR3. As DNA, the CDR3 is TGTGCCAGCAGGGGCAACTCTGGAAGCACCATATATTTT. Translated, it gives CASRGNSGSTIYF.

Details on this clonotype: Given a much more abundant clone one base away, this may be a read error. J is TRBJ1-6 and V is TRBV5-1; no definite D call. The germline V gene has CDR1 SGHRS and CDR2 YFSETQ. The CDR3 has 14 residues. The CDR3 DNA follows: TGCGCCAGCAGCTTAACACCGGCCAATTCACCCCCCCACTTT. Its protein is CASSLTPANSPPHF. Based on the CDR3 plus reference TRBV5-1 and TRBJ1-6, the full variable domain is KAGVTQTPRYLIKTRGQQVTLSCSPISGHRSVSWYQQTPGQGLQFLFEYFSETQRNKGNFPGRFSGRQFSNSRSEMNVSTLELGDSALYLCASSLTPANSPPHFGNGTRLTVT.

About this clonotype: A much larger clonotype is one base distant, so this may be a read error. The chain recombines TRBV29-1 with TRBJ1-1; D is uncertain. V dropped 4 bases and J dropped 0 bases, with 6 bases sitting between them. Germline CDR1 reads SQVTM; CDR2 reads ANQGSEA. The CDR3 covers 12 residues. The CDR3 reads CSVGNLNTEAFF. The CDR3 nucleotides read TGCAGCGTTGGGAATTTGAACACTGAAGCTTTCTTT.

CDR3 in DNA: TGTGCCAGCAGCGTTCACCGTGAAGCTTTCTTT. This codes for CASSVHREAFF. The chain is built from TRBV7-2 and TRBJ1-1; unclear D gene. V shed 5 bases and J shed 7 bases, with 8 bases lying between them. Germline assignment: CDR1 SGHTA and CDR2 FQGNSA. The CDR3 length is 11 residues.

With regard to this clonotype: A read error may produce the germline difference seen at one junction end. This CDR3 is CSSSRSDYNEQLF. The CDR3 DNA follows: TGCAGTTCTTCCCGTAGCGATTACAATGAGCAGCTCTTC. This chain uses TRBV20-1 with TRBJ2-1, with a possible D match to TRBD2 (5 bases). This CDR3 region has 13 residues. The germline gives CDR1 DFQATT, CDR2 SNEGSKA (reference sequence).

The chain combines TRBV10-3 with TRBJ1-5; a possible D gene is TRBD1 (6 bases). The CDR3 contains 12 residues. The germline V gene encodes CDR1 ENHRY and CDR2 SYGVKD. CDR3: CVTRDTNQPQHF. As DNA, the CDR3 is TGTGTCACCCGGGACACCAATCAGCCCCAGCATTTT.

This chain connects TRBV18 to TRBJ1-1; 7 bases fit TRBD1. CDR1 KGHSH and CDR2 LQKENI come from the germline V gene. V shed 2 bases, J shed 8 bases, and the junction held 17 bases outside the gene matches. This CDR3 contains 17 residues. The CDR3 protein is CASSPGSWVSGTAEAFF. CDR3 coding DNA: TGTGCCAGCTCACCAGGGTCTTGGGTTTCCGGGACAGCAGAAGCTTTCTTT.

V gene TRBV2 combines with J gene TRBJ2-1; the D is unclear. The ends were cut back, 6 bases at V and 8 bases at J, with 14 bases in the middle. CDR1 is SNHLY, CDR2 FYNNEI, per germline. The CDR3 sequence is 13 residues long. The CDR3 DNA sequence: TGTGCCAGCAGCGACCAGTTTTGGGATGAGCAGTTCTTC. Protein: CASSDQFWDEQFF.

The chain employs TRBV29-1 and TRBJ1-4, with 8 bases aligning to TRBD1. The J segment lost 8 bases and the V segment lost 4 bases, leaving 6 bases of the junction unmatched. The germline V gene has CDR1 SQVTM and CDR2 ANQGSEA. The CDR3 is 13 amino acids. CDR3 sequence (DNA): TGCAGCGTTGCAGGGGGCCGGAAAGAAAAACTGTTTTTT. Its protein is CSVAGGRKEKLFF.

DNA of the CDR3: TGTGCCAGCAGTTTGTTATCTAGCGCGAGGGCCCAGGCCAAAAACATTCAGTACTTC. This encodes CASSLLSSARAQAKNIQYF. The rearrangement uses TRBV27 and TRBJ2-4; possible D gene TRBD2, 6 bases. Germline CDR1 is MNHEY and CDR2 is SMNVEV (reference sequence). CDR3 size: 19 residues. V dropped 3 bases and J dropped 1 base, with 22 bases sitting between them.

This clonotype was observed a few times. This chain joins TRBV14 and TRBJ2-7, with D unclear. The CDR3 extends over 13 amino acids. Germline-derived CDR1 and CDR2 are SGHDN and FVKESK. V was pared by 1 base and J by 7 bases, with 11 bases between. The CDR3 nucleotides are TGTGCCAGCAGCCAAGCTTCCCTGGGGGAGCAGTACTTC. It specifies CASSQASLGEQYF.

Details on this clonotype: A read error may produce the germline difference seen at one junction end. The chain carries TRBV28 and TRBJ1-5; D call uncertain. Germline CDR1 is MDHEN and CDR2 is SYDVKM. The CDR3 extends over 13 amino acids. CDR3 coding DNA: TGTGCCAGCAGTTTACTGGGCTACCAGCCCAAGCATTTT. Translated: CASSLLGYQPKHF.

Comments on this clonotype: A read error may account for a junction end that differs from germline. This sequence joins TRBV6-5 and TRBJ1-2; 10 bases line up with TRBD1. Germline V gene data show CDR1 as MNHEY and CDR2 as SVGAGI. CDR3 length: 15 residues. The CDR3 bases are TGTGCCAGCAGTGTACCGGGACAGGGGCGTTATGCCTACACCTTC. Amino acid sequence: CASSVPGQGRYAYTF.

This clonotype has more than one count but fewer than ten. The chain joins TRBV3-1 to TRBJ2-7; 11 nucleotides match TRBD2. The V gene's germline CDR1 is LGHDT and CDR2 YNNKEL (reference sequence). Trimming removed 4 bases from V and 3 bases from J; junction bases left unmatched: 8. The CDR3 runs to 16 residues. The CDR3 nucleotides read TGTGCCAGCAGCCCCTATCTAGCGGGGGGAATCTACGAGCAGTACTTC. This translates into CASSPYLAGGIYEQYF.

The table lists this clonotype with a few counts. This sequence joins TRBV6-5 and TRBJ2-1; possible D gene TRBD2, 6 bases. The CDR3 length is 13 residues. V dropped 5 bases and J dropped 9 bases, with 14 bases sitting between them. The germline V gene has CDR1 MNHEY and CDR2 SVGAGI. CDR3 sequence reads: CASSQTRIGEQFF. The CDR3 DNA is TGTGCCAGCAGTCAGACTAGAATCGGTGAGCAGTTCTTC.

This clonotype was seen a few times. This sequence joins TRBV7-9 and TRBJ1-1, with 7 bases matching TRBD1. J gave up 6 bases and V 2 bases, and 3 bases lay outside the gene matches. Germline lookup yields CDR1 SEHNR and CDR2 FQNEAQ (reference sequence). The CDR3 consists of 13 residues. CDR3 sequence: CASSLKGAAEAFF. CDR3 in DNA: TGTGCCAGCAGCTTAAAGGGGGCGGCTGAAGCTTTCTTT.

The chain recombines TRBV6-4 with TRBJ2-1; the match to TRBD2 covers 13 bases. CDR1 MRHNA and CDR2 SNTAGT come from the germline V gene. J was trimmed by 6 bases and V by 3 bases; bases with no gene match: 5. The CDR3 covers 16 residues. The chain's CDR3 is CASSDFGTSGANEQFF. The CDR3 DNA is TGTGCCAGCAGTGATTTTGGGACTAGCGGGGCCAATGAGCAGTTCTTC.

The chain employs TRBV6-6 and TRBJ1-2; D ambiguous. V lost 2 bases and J 7 bases, leaving 11 bases between the germline ends. Germline loops: CDR1 MNHNY, CDR2 SVGAGI (reference sequence). The CDR3 runs to 13 residues. The CDR3 sequence: CASSYDRQVGYTF. CDR3 nucleotide sequence: TGTGCCAGCAGTTACGATAGGCAGGTTGGCTACACCTTC.

The chain links TRBV5-1 to TRBJ1-2; no clear D gene. This CDR3 has 13 amino acids. Per germline, CDR1 SGHRS and CDR2 YFSETQ. Trimming left V 5 bases short and J 3 bases short, with 11 bases between. The CDR3 nucleotides read TGCGCCAGCAGGGAGGGCAGCGACTATGGCTACACCTTC. This codes for CASREGSDYGYTF. Complete variable domain (other parts from reference TRBV5-1 and TRBJ1-2): KAGVTQTPRYLIKTRGQQVTLSCSPISGHRSVSWYQQTPGQGLQFLFEYFSETQRNKGNFPGRFSGRQFSNSRSEMNVSTLELGDSALYLCASREGSDYGYTFGSGTRLTVV.

CDR3 nucleotide sequence: TGCAGTGCTTTGGGTCCGGAGAGCTCCTATAATTCACCCCTCCACTTT. It codes for CSALGPESSYNSPLHF. This rearrangement joins TRBV20-1 to TRBJ1-6, with unresolved D. V shed 5 bases and J shed 0 bases, with 14 bases lying between them. CDR3 length: 16 residues. Germline assignment: CDR1 DFQATT and CDR2 SNEGSKA (reference sequence).